The 29 T cell receptor beta chains listed next were all sequenced from one sample in a study of T cell responses to AZD1222 COVID-19 vaccine. The data were produced by immunoSEQ multiplex PCR, yet TCRdb's version contains in-frame clones alone and is incomplete. The data show about 120,000 clones, 85% to 95% seen once. This sample comprised peripheral blood, obtained on day 0 of AZD1222 vaccination. These receptors all stem from an adult in good health.

This sequence joins TRBV28 and TRBJ2-7; D is perhaps TRBD2 (7 bases). The CDR3 is 14 residues long. CDR1 and CDR2 from the germline V gene are MDHEN and SYDVKM. Trimming pared 2 bases from V and 3 bases from J, leaving 11 bases between. The chain's CDR3 is CASSLEGEGYEQYF. DNA of the CDR3: TGTGCCAGCAGTTTAGAGGGGGAGGGCTACGAGCAGTACTTC.

The rearrangement joins TRBV6-1 to TRBJ1-5; 7 nucleotides align to TRBD1. V shed 3 bases, J shed 0 bases, and the junction held 5 bases outside the gene matches. Germline V gene sequence: CDR1 MNHNS, CDR2 SASEGT. The CDR3 spans 16 residues. CDR3 sequence (DNA): TGTGCCAGCAGTGACTATCACAGGGGTAGCAATCAGCCCCAGCATTTT. This translates into CASSDYHRGSNQPQHF.

The chain couples TRBV5-1 to TRBJ1-4, with no clear D. Germline assignment: CDR1 SGHRS and CDR2 YFSETQ. The CDR3 has 15 residues. The V and J ends lost 1 base and 8 bases respectively, with 15 bases between them. The CDR3 sequence: CASSLWSGGTEKLFF. The CDR3 coding sequence is TGCGCCAGCAGCTTGTGGTCCGGAGGAACGGAAAAACTGTTTTTT.

This rearrangement joins TRBV6-5 to TRBJ1-1; D is possibly TRBD1 (6 bases). Per germline, CDR1 MNHEY and CDR2 SVGAGI. Trimming shortened V by 5 bases and J by 0 bases, and 10 bases separated the two germline ends. This CDR3 spans 14 amino acids. The CDR3 loop is CASSRQVLNTEAFF. The CDR3 DNA reads TGTGCCAGCAGTCGACAGGTTCTGAACACTGAAGCTTTCTTT.

The chain is built from TRBV19 and TRBJ1-1, with a possible D match to TRBD1 (5 bases). Trimming shortened V by 5 bases and J by 1 base, and 11 bases separated the two germline ends. This CDR3 region has 14 residues. Germline values: CDR1 LNHDA, CDR2 SQIVND (reference sequence). For the CDR3, the DNA is TGTGCCAGTAGTCCCGGGGGGGAGAACACTGAAGCTTTCTTT. Translated: CASSPGGENTEAFF.

This clone was counted only a few times. The V call is TRBV28, the J call TRBJ1-4, with a tentative D call TRBD1 (5 bases). The CDR3 is 14 residues long. Germline V gene sequence: CDR1 MDHEN, CDR2 SYDVKM. V was clipped by 6 bases and J by 12 bases, with 20 bases between them. The CDR3 DNA is TGTGCCAGCAGCCGCTCACGGAGGACGGGGGAACTGTTTTTT. Translated, it gives CASSRSRRTGELFF.

This clone occurred once. The chain has TRBV6-4 and TRBJ2-7; 14 positions match TRBD2. Trimming at V came to 10 bases and at J to 3 bases, leaving 17 bases not matched to a gene. The CDR3 has 18 residues. Germline V gene data show CDR1 as MRHNA and CDR2 as SNTAGT. CDR3 sequence (DNA): TGTGCCACAGCCGAAAACGGACTAGCGGGAGGTCGCCACTACGAGCAGTACTTC. Translation gives CATAENGLAGGRHYEQYF.

The gene calls are TRBV10-3 and TRBJ2-7, with no clear D. This CDR3 contains 13 residues. The germline V and J ends were trimmed by 3 bases and 7 bases, with 13 bases remaining between them. The germline V gene has CDR1 ENHRY and CDR2 SYGVKD. The CDR3 loop is CAISDGNFWEQYF. The DNA for the CDR3 is TGTGCCATCAGTGATGGCAATTTCTGGGAGCAGTACTTC.

The chain joins TRBV6-2 or TRBV6-3 to TRBJ2-7; D gene uncertain. The CDR3 sequence is 13 residues long. CDR1 and CDR2 (germline): MNHEY, SVGEGT. V lost 6 bases and J 0 bases, leaving 9 bases between the germline ends. The CDR3 sequence: CASSPPNSYEQYF. The CDR3 nucleotides are TGTGCCAGCAGCCCCCCCAACTCCTACGAGCAGTACTTC.

The CDR3 sequence is CASSQTGGSEKLFF. The CDR3 nucleotides are TGTGCCAGCAGCCAAACAGGGGGTAGTGAAAAACTGTTTTTT. The chain uses TRBV28 and TRBJ1-4; 8 bases agree with TRBD1. J was trimmed by 7 bases and V by 6 bases; bases with no gene match: 7. CDR1 and CDR2 from the germline V gene are MDHEN and SYDVKM. CDR3 length equals 14 residues.

V usage is TRBV11-3 and J usage is TRBJ1-1; D remains ambiguous. The CDR3 loop spans 13 amino acids. Trimming cost V 8 bases and J 4 bases, with 14 bases left between them. Per the germline V gene, CDR1 is SGHNT and CDR2 is YENEEA. As DNA, the CDR3 is TGTGCCAGCTCCACCCGTCGGGGCACTGAAGCTTTCTTT. This encodes CASSTRRGTEAFF. Complete variable domain (other parts from reference TRBV11-3 and TRBJ1-1): EAGVVQSPRYKIIEKKQPVAFWCNPISGHNTLYWYLQNLGQGPELLIRYENEEAVDDSQLPKDRFSAERLKGVDSTLKIQPAELGDSAVYLCASSTRRGTEAFFGQGTRLTVV.

This chain connects TRBV9 to TRBJ2-2; D remains unclear. Trimming took off 7 bases at V and 2 bases at J, with 9 bases between the two ends. The CDR3 contains 13 residues. Germline CDR1 SGDLS, CDR2 YYNGEE. This chain's CDR3 is CASLSTNTGELFF. Here the CDR3 DNA reads TGTGCCAGCCTATCAACTAACACCGGGGAGCTGTTTTTT. Full variable domain (missing parts from reference TRBV9 and TRBJ2-2): DSGVTQTPKHLITATGQRVTLRCSPRSGDLSVYWYQQSLDQGLQFLIQYYNGEERAKGNILERFSAQQFPDLHSELNLSSLELGDSALYFCASLSTNTGELFFGEGSRLTVL.

A single count supports this clone. This rearrangement joins TRBV11-2 to TRBJ2-3, with a possible D match to TRBD1 (5 bases). The CDR3 length is 16 residues. Germline CDR1 and CDR2: SGHAT and FQNNGV. Deletions cut 5 bases from V and 1 base from J, with 16 bases between. DNA of the CDR3: TGTGCCAGCAGCCATAGTCAGGGTCTGGGCACAGATACGCAGTATTTT. This codes for CASSHSQGLGTDTQYF.

The gene calls are TRBV9 and TRBJ1-2; the D is unclear. Trimming stripped 0 bases from V and 2 bases from J, with 11 bases between. The CDR3 contains 15 residues. Germline V CDR1 and CDR2: SGDLS, YYNGEE. CDR3 loop: CASSVARGENYGYTF. The CDR3 region has the DNA TGTGCCAGCAGCGTAGCTCGGGGAGAAAACTATGGCTACACCTTC.

V usage is TRBV4-1 and J usage is TRBJ2-2; 14 bases are a match to TRBD2. J gave up 4 bases and V 2 bases, and 3 bases lay outside the gene matches. This CDR3 has 17 amino acids. CDR1 MGHRA and CDR2 YSYEKL come from the germline V gene. The CDR3 coding sequence is TGCGCCAGCAGCCAAATAGGGACTAGCGGGAGCACCGGGGAGCTGTTTTTT. It yields the protein CASSQIGTSGSTGELFF.

The V call is TRBV19, the J call TRBJ1-2; possible D gene TRBD1, 6 bases. The CDR3 loop spans 17 amino acids. The germline V gene has CDR1 LNHDA and CDR2 SQIVND (reference sequence). Trimming cost V 1 base and J 1 base, with 16 bases left between them. The CDR3: CASSIGPTGRYNYGYTF. The CDR3 DNA reads as TGTGCCAGTAGTATAGGACCTACAGGGCGTTATAACTATGGCTACACCTTC.

The rearrangement links TRBV28 to TRBJ1-6; tentatively, D is TRBD1 (6 bases). Germline V gene data show CDR1 as MDHEN and CDR2 as SYDVKM. Trimming removed 0 bases at V and 8 bases at J, with 11 bases between. The CDR3 extends over 15 amino acids. The CDR3 protein is CASSLWGAGDSPLHF. The CDR3 nucleotides are TGTGCCAGCAGTTTATGGGGGGCAGGAGATTCACCCCTCCACTTT.

This clone has just one count. The V gene is TRBV4-1, the J gene TRBJ1-5; 7 bases fit TRBD1. In germline, CDR1 is MGHRA, CDR2 YSYEKL. The CDR3 runs to 16 residues. Losses at the gene ends were 6 bases for V and 6 bases for J; bases not matched to a gene: 14. The CDR3 DNA sequence: TGCGCCAGCAGACTTACTCAGGGGGGGGATGTTCAGCCCCAGCATTTT. Its protein product is CASRLTQGGDVQPQHF.

The CDR3 region has the DNA TGTGCCACCAGCCAGATCTGGACTTCGAACAATGAGCAGTTCTTC. It specifies CATSQIWTSNNEQFF. The rearrangement uses TRBV15 and TRBJ2-1; D possibly corresponds to TRBD2 (5 bases). The CDR3 covers 15 residues. Germline V gene data show CDR1 as LNHNV and CDR2 as YYDKDF (reference sequence). Trimming shortened V by 5 bases and J by 5 bases, and 16 bases separated the two germline ends.

The rearrangement uses TRBV5-1 and TRBJ1-1; D uncertain. Germline-derived CDR1 and CDR2 are SGHRS and YFSETQ. The length of the CDR3 is 14 residues. V was trimmed by 0 bases and J by 1 base, leaving 7 bases between them. This chain's CDR3 is CASSLGGENTEAFF. CDR3 in DNA: TGCGCCAGCAGCTTGGGGGGAGAGAACACTGAAGCTTTCTTT.

Here the CDR3 DNA reads TGTGCCAGCAGCCAACGCAACAGGGGGAGGCTCGAAAAACTGTTTTTT. This translates into CASSQRNRGRLEKLFF. The chain couples TRBV3-1 (or the pseudogene TRBV3-2) to TRBJ1-4; TRBD1 matches at 8 bases. CDR1 is LGHDT, CDR2 YNNKEL, per germline (reference sequence). The CDR3 is made up of 16 amino acids. V gave up 2 bases and J gave up 8 bases; unmatched junction bases: 10.

The J gene is TRBJ1-1, the V gene TRBV5-5; no definite D call. CDR1 is SGHKS and CDR2 is YYEKEE in the germline V gene (reference sequence). The CDR3 has 13 residues. The ends were cut back, 6 bases at V and 5 bases at J, with 14 bases in the middle. The CDR3 sequence: CASNPSGGTEAFF. The CDR3 region has the DNA TGTGCCAGCAACCCGTCGGGAGGGACTGAAGCTTTCTTT. The entire variable domain, with the rest obtained from reference TRBV5-5 and TRBJ1-1, is as follows: DAGVTQSPTHLIKTRGQQVTLRCSPISGHKSVSWYQQVLGQGPQFIFQYYEKEERGRGNFPDRFSARQFPNYSSELNVNALLLGDSALYLCASNPSGGTEAFFGQGTRLTVV.

The chain couples TRBV28 to TRBJ2-5, with a weak D call TRBD2 (6 bases). CDR3 length: 15 amino acids. Trimming took off 6 bases at V and 0 bases at J, with 14 bases between the two ends. Germline V gives CDR1 MDHEN, CDR2 SYDVKM. CDR3 protein: CASSSTRENQETQYF. DNA of the CDR3: TGTGCCAGCAGCTCTACACGGGAGAACCAAGAGACCCAGTACTTC.

The rearrangement links TRBV7-9 to TRBJ2-1; 15 nucleotides agree with TRBD2. The CDR3 sequence is 19 residues long. Trimming removed 6 bases from V and 8 bases from J; junction bases left unmatched: 17. In germline, CDR1 is SEHNR, CDR2 FQNEAQ (reference sequence). In nucleotides, the CDR3 is TGTGCCAGCAGTTCACCGGGACTAGCGGGAGGAGAAAGGTTCGATGAGCAGTTCTTC. The encoded protein is CASSSPGLAGGERFDEQFF.

The rearrangement links TRBV14 to TRBJ1-2; D may be TRBD1 (6 bases). Trimming cost V 4 bases and J 1 base, with 7 bases left between them. Looked up from germline, CDR1 is SGHDN and CDR2 is FVKESK. The CDR3 has 13 amino acids. The CDR3 loop is CASSPQGNYGYTF. Written as DNA, the CDR3 is TGTGCCAGCAGCCCACAGGGTAACTATGGCTACACCTTC.

The rearrangement links TRBV10-1 to TRBJ1-1; TRBD1 is a possible D gene (5 bases). The V end lost 6 bases, the J end lost 8 bases, and 10 bases lay between the germline ends. The CDR3 loop spans 11 amino acids. Germline loops: CDR1 WNHNN, CDR2 SYGVQD (reference sequence). The CDR3 spells CASSRGVEAFF. In nucleotides, the CDR3 is TGCGCCAGCAGCCGGGGGGTCGAAGCTTTCTTT.

The chain is built from TRBV19 and TRBJ2-7, with TRBD2 matching 9 bases. The CDR3 length is 15 residues. Germline values: CDR1 LNHDA, CDR2 SQIVND (reference sequence). V lost 6 bases to trimming and J lost 3 bases; unmatched junction nucleotides: 9. The CDR3 reads CASSDWASGNYEQYF. The CDR3 DNA reads as TGTGCCAGTAGCGATTGGGCTAGCGGGAACTACGAGCAGTACTTC.

J is TRBJ2-3 and V is TRBV3-1 (or the pseudogene TRBV3-2); no clear D gene. This CDR3 comprises 16 residues. Trimming removed 1 base from V and 13 bases from J, with 24 bases in between. From germline, CDR1 is LGHDT and CDR2 YNNKEL (reference sequence). CDR3 loop: CASSQGPAQSPIAEYF. The CDR3, as DNA: TGTGCCAGCAGCCAAGGTCCGGCCCAGTCCCCCATCGCAGAGTATTTT.

This clone has a single count. The rearrangement uses TRBV10-3 and TRBJ1-2; TRBD1 matches at 8 bases. With V trimmed by 4 bases and J by 3 bases, 10 bases remained unmatched. CDR3 size: 16 residues. The germline CDR1 and CDR2 sequences are ENHRY and SYGVKD. Here the CDR3 DNA reads TGTGCCATCAGTGCCCGGCAGGGGGCGCCGGACTATGGCTACACCTTC. Its translation is CAISARQGAPDYGYTF.